Listed here are 5 T cell receptor beta chains from one sample, sequenced in a study of immune evolution from preneoplasia to lung adenocarcinoma. The protocol was immunoSEQ multiplex PCR, while the TCRdb copy is restricted to in-frame clones and leaves out a portion. This table has fewer than 50,000 clones, under 80% appearing once. Material for sequencing was FFPE invasive lung adenocarcinoma tissue. The receptors shown here come from a person aged 60 to 70 with lung adenocarcinoma.

The gene calls are TRBV29-1 and TRBJ1-1; D may be TRBD1 (5 bases). With 2 bases removed from V and 5 bases from J, the gap between germline ends came to 15 bases. This CDR3 has 14 amino acids. The germline CDR1 and CDR2 sequences are SQVTM and ANQGSEA. The chain's CDR3 is CSVERTRGGTEAFF. In DNA form, the CDR3 reads TGCAGCGTTGAACGAACGAGGGGAGGTACTGAAGCTTTCTTT.

By proportion, this clone is medium-sized. The chain carries TRBV18 and TRBJ2-7; D is unresolved. The CDR3 spans 12 residues. Trimming shortened V by 3 bases and J by 3 bases, and 6 bases separated the two germline ends. CDR1 KGHSH and CDR2 LQKENI come from the germline V gene. In nucleotides, the CDR3 is TGTGCCAGCTCACCTAGCTTCTACGAGCAGTACTTC. The encoded protein is CASSPSFYEQYF.

This clone was seen a handful of times. The chain uses TRBV6-1 and TRBJ2-7; tentative D call: TRBD2 (6 bases). There are 12 residues in the CDR3. Between the trimmed V and J ends, which lost 4 bases and 6 bases, there was a span of 10 bases. Germline CDR1 reads MNHNS; CDR2 reads SASEGT. The CDR3 loop reads CASSGEVGEQYF. The CDR3 region has the DNA TGTGCCAGCAGTGGGGAGGTGGGCGAGCAGTACTTC.

The chain employs TRBV10-1 and TRBJ2-1; 10 bases agree with TRBD2. The V gene's germline CDR1 is WNHNN and CDR2 SYGVQD (reference sequence). V shed 0 bases, J shed 6 bases, and the junction held 5 bases outside the gene matches. The CDR3 covers 16 residues. This CDR3 is CASSESAGLAANEQFF. CDR3 DNA sequence: TGCGCCAGCAGTGAGTCGGCCGGACTAGCGGCCAATGAGCAGTTCTTC.

V usage is TRBV29-1 and J usage is TRBJ1-3; no firm D call. CDR1 and CDR2 from the germline V gene are SQVTM and ANQGSEA. Trimming left V 5 bases short and J 4 bases short, with 12 bases between. This CDR3 comprises 13 residues. CDR3 bases: TGCAGCGTTAAGGAGAACAGAGGAAACACCATATATTTT. It encodes CSVKENRGNTIYF.